The 6 T cell receptor beta chains below come from one sample, sequenced in a study of CD4 and CD8 cells across lung adenocarcinoma regions. TCRdb recomputed calls from the PCR reads with MiXCR, one row per CDR3 protein. The table lists 24,000 or so distinct CDR3 sequences, 52% of them singletons. Sequencing used CD4+ T cells from the center of a lung tumor. The receptor set was obtained from a male donor with lung adenocarcinoma. The CD4 and CD8 labels of this study may be unreliable.

This clonotype is termed medium-sized. The J gene is TRBJ2-3, the V gene TRBV6-1; D remains unclear. Germline loops: CDR1 MNHNS, CDR2 SASEGT. The V gene lost 8 bases and the J gene lost 3 bases, with 12 bases spanning the gap. The CDR3 is made up of 13 amino acids. CDR3 coding DNA: TGTGCCAGCGGAAACCCTGGAACAGATACGCAGTATTTT. It specifies CASGNPGTDTQYF.

This chain connects TRBV6-2 or TRBV6-3 to TRBJ2-3; 10 nucleotides align to TRBD2. The CDR3 runs 16 residues. With 8 bases clipped from V and 2 bases from J, the junction kept 10 bases outside the gene matches. The germline CDR1 and CDR2 sequences are MNHEY and SVGEGT. The CDR3 loop reads CASERGGGVFTDTQYF. DNA of the CDR3: TGTGCCAGCGAGCGGGGGGGGGGGGTTTTCACAGATACGCAGTATTTT.

This clonotype is classed as medium-sized. The chain recombines TRBV6-5 with TRBJ2-1, with TRBD2 matching 8 bases. CDR1 is MNHEY, CDR2 SVGAGI, per germline. This CDR3 is 14 amino acids long. Unmatched junction bases numbered 5, after V lost 4 bases and J lost 6 bases. CDR3 sequence: CASSLGLVSNEQFF. Here the CDR3 DNA reads TGTGCCAGCAGTTTGGGACTAGTTTCCAATGAGCAGTTCTTC.

This clonotype was seen ten or more times. The chain links TRBV12-3 or TRBV12-4 to TRBJ2-3; the match to TRBD2 covers 9 bases. Trimming cost V 8 bases and J 3 bases; bases outside gene matches: 3. The CDR3 is 13 amino acids. CDR3 nucleotide sequence: TGTGCCAGCTTGGGACTAGCAACAGATACGCAGTATTTT. Its translation is CASLGLATDTQYF.

This clonotype has a count of ten or more. The rearrangement joins TRBV7-8 to TRBJ2-4; D may be TRBD1 or TRBD2 (5 bases each). Deletions cut 2 bases from V and 10 bases from J, with 15 bases between. CDR1 is SGHVS and CDR2 is FQNEAQ in the germline V gene. The CDR3 spans 14 residues. The CDR3, as DNA: TGTGCCAGCAGCTTATTAGGGGAACGAGGGATTCAGTACTTC. Its protein is CASSLLGERGIQYF.

This clonotype came up a few times. A clone one base away is much larger, so this may be a read error. The DNA of the CDR3 is TGCGCCGGCGCTATTGGACAGGTCTACAATGAGCAGTTCTTC. Amino acids: CAGAIGQVYNEQFF. The chain links TRBV10-2 to TRBJ2-1, with 7 bases lining up with TRBD1. The CDR3 totals 14 residues. CDR1 is WSHSY and CDR2 is SAAADI in the germline V gene. The J segment lost 3 bases and the V segment lost 11 bases, leaving 10 bases of the junction unmatched.